This T cell receptor (beta chain) comes out of a study of cytomegalovirus exposure and HLA in healthy donors. Notes on the study in general: Rare sequences made up most TCRs, while some public TCRs were found in many donors. In vitro checks showed that a few CMV-associated chains really do target CMV antigens.

This clone occurred a few times. Its specificity is unknown. PCR used 60 Vbeta primers and 13 Jbeta primers. Produced via immunoSEQ multiplex PCR; TCRdb's table is partial and in-frame only. In the table there are more than 95,000 clones, 65% to 85% of which are singletons. The CDR3 totals 15 residues. The V end lost 0 bases, the J end lost 0 bases, and 6 bases lay between the germline ends. Germline loops: CDR1 SEHNR, CDR2 FQNEAQ (reference sequence). Sequencing was carried out using PBMCs. The chain combines TRBV7-9 with TRBJ1-5; D may be TRBD1 (5 bases). This receptor was taken from a male donor in good health and CMV-seronegative. The chain's CDR3 is CASSLAGHSNQPQHF. DNA for the CDR3: TGTGCCAGCAGCTTAGCAGGACATAGCAATCAGCCCCAGCATTTT.